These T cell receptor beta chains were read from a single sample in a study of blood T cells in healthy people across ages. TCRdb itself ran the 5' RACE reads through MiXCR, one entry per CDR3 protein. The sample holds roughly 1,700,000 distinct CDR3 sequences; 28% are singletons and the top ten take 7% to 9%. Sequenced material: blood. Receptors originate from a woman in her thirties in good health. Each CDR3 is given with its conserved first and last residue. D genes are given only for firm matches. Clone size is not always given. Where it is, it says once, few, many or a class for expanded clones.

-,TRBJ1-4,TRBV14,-,CASSQFSGRVEKLFF,TGTGCCAGCAGCCAGTTCTCAGGGAGGGTCGAAAAACTGTTTTTT
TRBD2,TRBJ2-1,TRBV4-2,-,CASSQEGALAGEFEQFF,TGTGCCAGCAGCCAAGAAGGTGCCCTAGCGGGAGAATTTGAGCAGTTCTTC
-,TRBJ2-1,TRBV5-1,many,CASSLAREYNEQFF,TGCGCCAGCAGCTTGGCCCGGGAATACAATGAGCAGTTCTTC
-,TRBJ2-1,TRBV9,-,CARSVQGGDEQFF,TGTGCCAGAAGCGTACAGGGTGGCGATGAGCAGTTCTTC
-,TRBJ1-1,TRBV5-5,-,CASSSESISTEAFF,TGTGCCAGCAGCTCAGAAAGTATAAGCACCGAAGCTTTCTTT
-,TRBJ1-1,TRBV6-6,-,CASSYSAHVEAFF,TGTGCCAGCAGTTACTCAGCTCACGTAGAAGCTTTCTTT
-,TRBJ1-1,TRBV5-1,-,CASSLDIGVNTEAFF,TGCGCCAGCAGCTTGGATATTGGGGTGAACACTGAAGCTTTCTTT
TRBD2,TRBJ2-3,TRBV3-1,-,CASSQVIQLAGGEADTQYF,TGTGCCAGCAGCCAAGTTATCCAGCTAGCGGGAGGGGAAGCGGATACGCAGTATTTT
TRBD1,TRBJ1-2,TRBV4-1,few,CASSHPGTGGGYTF,TGCGCCAGCAGCCACCCAGGGACAGGGGGTGGCTACACCTTC
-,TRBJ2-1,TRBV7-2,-,CASSLAPSSDEQFF,TGTGCCAGCAGCTTAGCGCCTAGCTCCGATGAGCAGTTCTTC
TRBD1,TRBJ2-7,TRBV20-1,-,CSTQDRAQSVQYF,TGCAGTACCCAGGACAGGGCCCAATCAGTCCAGTACTTC
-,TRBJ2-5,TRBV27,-,CASRPTNLERETQYF,TGTGCCAGCAGACCCACTAATTTGGAACGGGAGACCCAGTACTTC
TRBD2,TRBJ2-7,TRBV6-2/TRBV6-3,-,CASDSPGLGDEQYF,TGTGCCAGCGATTCCCCGGGACTAGGTGACGAGCAGTACTTC
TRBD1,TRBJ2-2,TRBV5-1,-,CASIGQGASGELFF,TGCGCCAGCATTGGACAGGGGGCCTCCGGGGAGCTGTTTTTT
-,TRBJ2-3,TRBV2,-,CASTGRNGDTQYF,TGTGCCAGCACGGGGAGGAATGGAGATACGCAGTATTTT
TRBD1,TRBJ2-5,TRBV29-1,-,CSAGETGGIQEARYF,TGCAGCGCCGGTGAGACAGGGGGCATCCAAGAGGCCCGGTACTTC
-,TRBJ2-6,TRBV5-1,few,CASSLVSVSGANVLTF,TGCGCCAGCAGCTTGGTATCCGTCTCTGGGGCCAACGTCCTGACTTTC
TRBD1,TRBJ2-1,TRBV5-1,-,CASSPWDSGSYNEQFF,TGCGCCAGCAGCCCCTGGGACAGTGGGTCCTACAATGAGCAGTTCTTC